The TCR beta chain described here comes from a study of shared clonotypes between healthy human individuals. There are 16 residues in the CDR3. Trimming shortened V by 6 bases and J by 10 bases, and 25 bases separated the two germline ends. Germline CDR1 and CDR2: SNHLY and FYNNEI. Evenly divided among several immunoSEQ plates was the genomic DNA of each subset. Authors' data handling: ImmunoSEQ gave junction-only sequences without quality scores, so filtering differed. Only in-frame clones appear in the TCRdb table, and some are missing; sequencing was by immunoSEQ multiplex PCR. V, J and clone size are taken as reported in that table, and D and trimming were inferred from the DNA itself. The data contain 2.3 million or so clones, roughly 93% of them singletons.

Sequencing was performed on naive CD4+ T cells from PBMCs. Sample subset: CD45RA+ positively selected. The clonotype was recovered from a man between 18 and 29 years old in good health. Some clones in this sample may be carry-over from other donors' samples. The V and J genes are TRBV2 and TRBJ2-1; D gene unclear. The CDR3 DNA reads TGTGCCAGCAGCTTAGGAACGCTTGCCGGGTTAGGGGAGCAGTTCTTC. Translated: CASSLGTLAGLGEQFF. The complete variable domain, with remaining parts taken from reference TRBV2 and TRBJ2-1, reads EPEVTQTPSHQVTQMGQEVILRCVPISNHLYFYWYRQILGQKVEFLVSFYNNEISEKSEIFDDQFSVERPDGSNFTLKIRSTKLEDSAMYFCASSLGTLAGLGEQFFGPGTRLTVL.